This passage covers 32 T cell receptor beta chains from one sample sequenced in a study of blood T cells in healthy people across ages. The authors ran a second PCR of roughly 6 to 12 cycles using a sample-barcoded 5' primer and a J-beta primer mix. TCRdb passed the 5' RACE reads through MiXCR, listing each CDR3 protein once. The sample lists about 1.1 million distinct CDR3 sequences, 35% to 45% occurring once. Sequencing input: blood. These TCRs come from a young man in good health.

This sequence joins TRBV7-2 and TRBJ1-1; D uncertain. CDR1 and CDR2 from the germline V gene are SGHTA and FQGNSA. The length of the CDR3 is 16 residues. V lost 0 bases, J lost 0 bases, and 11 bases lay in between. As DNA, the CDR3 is TGTGCCAGCAGCTTAGCGCGGGGATTGGTGAACACTGAAGCTTTCTTT. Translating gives CASSLARGLVNTEAFF.

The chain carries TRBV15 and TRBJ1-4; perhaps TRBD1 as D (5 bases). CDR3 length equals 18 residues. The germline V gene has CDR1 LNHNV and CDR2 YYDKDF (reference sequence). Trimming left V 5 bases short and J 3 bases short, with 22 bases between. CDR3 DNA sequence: TGTGCCACCAGCCGAAGTTCCGGACAAAACGGGGCTAATGAAAAACTGTTTTTT. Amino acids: CATSRSSGQNGANEKLFF.

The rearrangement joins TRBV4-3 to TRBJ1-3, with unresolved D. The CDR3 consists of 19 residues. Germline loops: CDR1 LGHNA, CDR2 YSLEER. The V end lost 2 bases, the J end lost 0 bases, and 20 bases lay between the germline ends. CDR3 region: CASSQWLGRRTSSGNTIYF. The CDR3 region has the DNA TGCGCCAGCAGCCAATGGTTAGGCAGGAGAACTAGCTCTGGAAACACCATATATTTT.

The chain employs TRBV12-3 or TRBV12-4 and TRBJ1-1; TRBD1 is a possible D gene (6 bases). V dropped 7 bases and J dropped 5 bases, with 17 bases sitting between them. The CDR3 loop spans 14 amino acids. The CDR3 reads CASTIEGVGTEAFF. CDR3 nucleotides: TGTGCCAGCACCATTGAGGGGGTAGGAACTGAAGCTTTCTTT.

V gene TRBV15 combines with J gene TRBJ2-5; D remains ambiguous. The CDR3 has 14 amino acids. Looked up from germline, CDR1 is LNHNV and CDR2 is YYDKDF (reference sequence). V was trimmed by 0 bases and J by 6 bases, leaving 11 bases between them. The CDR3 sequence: CATSREGNGKTQYF. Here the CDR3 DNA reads TGTGCCACCAGCAGAGAGGGAAACGGAAAGACCCAGTACTTC. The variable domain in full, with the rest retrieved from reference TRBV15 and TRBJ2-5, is DAMVIQNPRYQVTQFGKPVTLSCSQTLNHNVMYWYQQKSSQAPKLLFHYYDKDFNNEADTPDNFQSRRPNTSFCFLDIRSPGLGDTAMYLCATSREGNGKTQYFGPGTRLLVL.

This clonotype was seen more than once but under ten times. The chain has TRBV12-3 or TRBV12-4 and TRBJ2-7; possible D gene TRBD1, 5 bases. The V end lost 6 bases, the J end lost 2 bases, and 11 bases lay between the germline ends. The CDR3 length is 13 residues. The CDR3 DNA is TGTGCCAGCAGCACAGGCCGTACCTACGAGCAGTACTTC. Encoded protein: CASSTGRTYEQYF.

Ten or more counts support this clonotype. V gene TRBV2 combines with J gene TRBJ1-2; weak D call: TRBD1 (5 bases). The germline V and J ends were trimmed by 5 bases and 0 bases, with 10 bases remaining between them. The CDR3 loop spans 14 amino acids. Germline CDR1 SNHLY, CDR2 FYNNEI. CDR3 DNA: TGTGCCAGCAGTCGGCGGGGGTCTAACTATGGCTACACCTTC. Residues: CASSRRGSNYGYTF.

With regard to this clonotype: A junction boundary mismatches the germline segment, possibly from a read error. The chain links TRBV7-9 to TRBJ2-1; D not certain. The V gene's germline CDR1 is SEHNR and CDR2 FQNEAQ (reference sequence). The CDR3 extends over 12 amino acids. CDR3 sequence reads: CASSGLPNEQVF. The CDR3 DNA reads TGTGCCAGCAGCGGATTACCCAATGAGCAGGTCTTC.

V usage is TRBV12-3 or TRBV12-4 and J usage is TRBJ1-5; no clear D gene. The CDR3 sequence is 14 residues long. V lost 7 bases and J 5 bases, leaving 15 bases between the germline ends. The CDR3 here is CASTSSGVDQPQHF. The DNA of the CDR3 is TGTGCCAGCACCTCGTCAGGCGTGGATCAGCCCCAGCATTTT.

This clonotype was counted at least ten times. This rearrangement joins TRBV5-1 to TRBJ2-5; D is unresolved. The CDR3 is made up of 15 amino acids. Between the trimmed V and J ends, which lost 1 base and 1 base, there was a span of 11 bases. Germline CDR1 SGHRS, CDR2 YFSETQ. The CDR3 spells CASSLSPSGQETQYF. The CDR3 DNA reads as TGCGCCAGCAGCTTGAGTCCGTCAGGCCAAGAGACCCAGTACTTC. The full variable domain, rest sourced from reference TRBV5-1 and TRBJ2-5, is KAGVTQTPRYLIKTRGQQVTLSCSPISGHRSVSWYQQTPGQGLQFLFEYFSETQRNKGNFPGRFSGRQFSNSRSEMNVSTLELGDSALYLCASSLSPSGQETQYFGPGTRLLVL.

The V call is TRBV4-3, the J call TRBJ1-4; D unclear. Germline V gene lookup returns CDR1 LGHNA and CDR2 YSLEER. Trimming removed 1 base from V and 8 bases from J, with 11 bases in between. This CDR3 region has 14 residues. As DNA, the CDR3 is TGCGCCAGCAGCCAAGGGCGGGATAACGAAAAACTGTTTTTT. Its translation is CASSQGRDNEKLFF.

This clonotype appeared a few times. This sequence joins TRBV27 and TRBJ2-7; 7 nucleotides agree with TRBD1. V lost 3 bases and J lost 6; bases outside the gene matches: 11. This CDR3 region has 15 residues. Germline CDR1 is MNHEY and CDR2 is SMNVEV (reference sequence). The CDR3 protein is CASSLAGTVSSEQYF. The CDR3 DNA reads TGTGCCAGCAGTTTGGCCGGGACAGTATCTTCCGAGCAGTACTTC.

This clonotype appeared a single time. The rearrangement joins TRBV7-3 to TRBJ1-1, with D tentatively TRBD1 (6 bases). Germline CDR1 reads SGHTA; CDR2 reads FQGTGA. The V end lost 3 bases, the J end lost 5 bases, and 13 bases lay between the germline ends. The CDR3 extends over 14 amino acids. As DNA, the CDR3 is TGTGCCAGCAGCTTGGGGGGGCGAGTTACTGAAGCTTTCTTT. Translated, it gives CASSLGGRVTEAFF.

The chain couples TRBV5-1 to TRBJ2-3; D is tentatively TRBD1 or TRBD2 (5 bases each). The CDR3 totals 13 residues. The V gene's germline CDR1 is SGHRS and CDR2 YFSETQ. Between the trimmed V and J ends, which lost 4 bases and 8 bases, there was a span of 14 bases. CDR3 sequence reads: CASSPTTEGTQYF. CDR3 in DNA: TGCGCCAGCAGCCCAACGACAGAGGGTACGCAGTATTTT.

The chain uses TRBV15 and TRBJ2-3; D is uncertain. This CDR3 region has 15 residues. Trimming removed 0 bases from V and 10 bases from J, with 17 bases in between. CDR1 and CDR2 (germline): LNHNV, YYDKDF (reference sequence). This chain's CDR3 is CATSRDKGLPRSQYF. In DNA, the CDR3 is TGTGCCACCAGCAGAGATAAGGGCCTCCCTAGATCGCAGTATTTT.

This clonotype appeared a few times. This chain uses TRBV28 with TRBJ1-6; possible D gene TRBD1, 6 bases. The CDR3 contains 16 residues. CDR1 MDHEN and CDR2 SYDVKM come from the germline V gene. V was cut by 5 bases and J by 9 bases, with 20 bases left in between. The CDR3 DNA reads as TGTGCCAGCAGTCGCTCCGGGATCAGGGGTTCTTCACCCCTCCACTTT. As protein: CASSRSGIRGSSPLHF.

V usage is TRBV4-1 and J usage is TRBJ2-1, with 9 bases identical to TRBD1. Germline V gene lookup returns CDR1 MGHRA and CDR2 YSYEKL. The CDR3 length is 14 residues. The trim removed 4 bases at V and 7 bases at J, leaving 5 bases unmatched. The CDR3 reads CASSRPQGANEQFF. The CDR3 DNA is TGCGCCAGCAGCCGACCACAGGGGGCGAATGAGCAGTTCTTC.

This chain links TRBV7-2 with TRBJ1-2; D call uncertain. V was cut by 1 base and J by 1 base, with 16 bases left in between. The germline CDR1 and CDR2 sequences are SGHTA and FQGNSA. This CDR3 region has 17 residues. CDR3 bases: TGTGCCAGCAGCTTAGGGCCCCTCAAAGTTAATAACTATGGCTACACCTTC. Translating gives CASSLGPLKVNNYGYTF.

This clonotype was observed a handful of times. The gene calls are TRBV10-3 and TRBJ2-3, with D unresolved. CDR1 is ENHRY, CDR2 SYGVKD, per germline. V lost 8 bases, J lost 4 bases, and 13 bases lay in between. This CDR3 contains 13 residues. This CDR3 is CAIATPMADTQYF. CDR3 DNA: TGTGCCATCGCGACCCCTATGGCAGATACGCAGTATTTT.

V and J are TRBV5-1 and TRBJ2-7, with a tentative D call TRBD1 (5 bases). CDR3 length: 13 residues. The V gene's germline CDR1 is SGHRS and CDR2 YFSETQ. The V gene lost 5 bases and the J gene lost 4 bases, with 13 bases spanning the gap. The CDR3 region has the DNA TGCGCCAGCAGTACCCCGCAGGGTTACGAGCAGTACTTC. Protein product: CASSTPQGYEQYF.

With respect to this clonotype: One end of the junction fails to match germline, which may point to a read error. The CDR3 here is CASSQDRQVNEELFF. Here the CDR3 DNA reads TGTGCCAGCAGCCAAGATCGACAGGTTAATGAAGAACTGTTTTTT. V and J are TRBV3-1 and TRBJ1-4; tentative D call: TRBD1 (6 bases). The CDR3 is made up of 15 amino acids. Germline V gene sequence: CDR1 LGHDT, CDR2 YNNKEL (reference sequence).

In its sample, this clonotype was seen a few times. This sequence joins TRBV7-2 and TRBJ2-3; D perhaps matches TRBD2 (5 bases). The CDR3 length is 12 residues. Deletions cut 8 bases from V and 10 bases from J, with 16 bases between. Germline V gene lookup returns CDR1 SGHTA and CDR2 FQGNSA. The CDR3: CASLQIPGAQYF. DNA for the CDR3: TGTGCCAGCCTCCAAATCCCCGGGGCGCAGTATTTT.

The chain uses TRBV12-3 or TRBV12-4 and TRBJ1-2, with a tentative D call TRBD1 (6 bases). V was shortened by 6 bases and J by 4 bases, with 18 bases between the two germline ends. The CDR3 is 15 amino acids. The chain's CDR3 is CASSPTHRDIYGYTF. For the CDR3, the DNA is TGTGCCAGCAGCCCTACTCACAGGGACATCTATGGCTACACCTTC.

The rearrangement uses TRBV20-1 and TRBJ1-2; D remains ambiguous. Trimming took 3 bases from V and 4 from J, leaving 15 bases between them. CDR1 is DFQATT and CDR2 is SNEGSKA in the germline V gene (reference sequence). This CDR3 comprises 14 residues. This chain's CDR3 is CSAREGRTSYGYTF. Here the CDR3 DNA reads TGCAGTGCTAGGGAGGGCAGAACGAGCTATGGCTACACCTTC.

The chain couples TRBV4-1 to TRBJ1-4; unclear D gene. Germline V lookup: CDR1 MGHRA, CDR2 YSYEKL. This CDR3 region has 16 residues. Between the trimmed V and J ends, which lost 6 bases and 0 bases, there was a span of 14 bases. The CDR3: CASSPPGPTTNEKLFF. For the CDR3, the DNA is TGCGCCAGCAGTCCCCCGGGCCCTACAACTAATGAAAAACTGTTTTTT.

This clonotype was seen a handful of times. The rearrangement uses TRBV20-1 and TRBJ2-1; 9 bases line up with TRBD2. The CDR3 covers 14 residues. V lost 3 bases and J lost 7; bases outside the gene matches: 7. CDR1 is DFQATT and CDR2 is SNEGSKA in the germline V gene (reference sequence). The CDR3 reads CSASTAGGRNEQFF. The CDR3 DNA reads TGCAGTGCTAGTACTGCGGGGGGGAGGAATGAGCAGTTCTTC.

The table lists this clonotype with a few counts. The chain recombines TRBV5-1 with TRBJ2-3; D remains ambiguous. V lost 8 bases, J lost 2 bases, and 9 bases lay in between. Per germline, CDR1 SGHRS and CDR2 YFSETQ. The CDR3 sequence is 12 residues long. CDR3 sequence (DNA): TGCGCCAGTGCTATGAACACAGATACGCAGTATTTT. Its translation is CASAMNTDTQYF.

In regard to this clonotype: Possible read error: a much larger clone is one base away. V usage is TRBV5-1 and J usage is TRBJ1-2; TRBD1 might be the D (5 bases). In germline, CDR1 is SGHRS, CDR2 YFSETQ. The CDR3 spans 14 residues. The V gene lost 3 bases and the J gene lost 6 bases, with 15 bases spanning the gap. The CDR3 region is CASSSPGTDHGYTF. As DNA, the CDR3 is TGCGCCAGCAGCTCACCCGGGACGGACCATGGCTACACCTTC.

The DNA of the CDR3 is TGCAGTGCCGGTTTAGGGGAGGGGATCTATGGCTACACCTTC. It encodes CSAGLGEGIYGYTF. The V gene is TRBV20-1, the J gene TRBJ1-2; perhaps TRBD1 as D (5 bases). This CDR3 has 14 amino acids. Trimming took off 6 bases at V and 4 bases at J, with 18 bases between the two ends. Per germline, CDR1 DFQATT and CDR2 SNEGSKA (reference sequence).

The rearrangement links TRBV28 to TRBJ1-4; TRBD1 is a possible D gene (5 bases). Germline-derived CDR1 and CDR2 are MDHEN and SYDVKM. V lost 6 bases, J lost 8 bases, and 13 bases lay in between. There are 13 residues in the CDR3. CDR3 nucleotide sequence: TGTGCCAGCAGGACCCAGCGGGGGGAAAAACTGTTTTTT. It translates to CASRTQRGEKLFF.

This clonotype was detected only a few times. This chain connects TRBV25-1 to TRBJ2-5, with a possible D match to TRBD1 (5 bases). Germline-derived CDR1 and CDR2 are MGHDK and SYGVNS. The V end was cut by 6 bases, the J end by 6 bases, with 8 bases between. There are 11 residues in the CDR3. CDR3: CASSWGQTQYF. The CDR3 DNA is TGTGCCAGCAGCTGGGGCCAGACCCAGTACTTC. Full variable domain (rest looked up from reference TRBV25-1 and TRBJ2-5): EADIYQTPRYLVIGTGKKITLECSQTMGHDKMYWYQQDPGMELHLIHYSYGVNSTEKGDLSSESTVSRIRTEHFPLTLESARPSHTSQYLCASSWGQTQYFGPGTRLLVL.

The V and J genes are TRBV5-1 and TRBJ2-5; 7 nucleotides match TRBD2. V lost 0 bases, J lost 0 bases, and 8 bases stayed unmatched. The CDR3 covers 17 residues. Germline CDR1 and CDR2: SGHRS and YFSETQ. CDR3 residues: CASSLEVGGRDQETQYF. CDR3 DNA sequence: TGCGCCAGCAGCTTGGAAGTGGGGGGGAGAGACCAAGAGACCCAGTACTTC.